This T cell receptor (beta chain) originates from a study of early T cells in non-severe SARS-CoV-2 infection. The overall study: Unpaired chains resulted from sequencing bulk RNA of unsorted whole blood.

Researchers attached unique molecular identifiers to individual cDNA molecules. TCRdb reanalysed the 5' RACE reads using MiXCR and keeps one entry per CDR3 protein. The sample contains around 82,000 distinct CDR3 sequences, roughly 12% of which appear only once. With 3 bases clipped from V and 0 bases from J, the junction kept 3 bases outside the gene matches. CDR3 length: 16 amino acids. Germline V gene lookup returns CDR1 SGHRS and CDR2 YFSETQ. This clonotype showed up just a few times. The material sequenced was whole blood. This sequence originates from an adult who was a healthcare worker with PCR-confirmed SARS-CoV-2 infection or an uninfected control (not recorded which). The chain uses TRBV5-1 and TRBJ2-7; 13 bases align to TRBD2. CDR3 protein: CASSWTSGSTSYEQYF. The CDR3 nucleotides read TGCGCCAGCAGCTGGACTAGCGGGAGTACCTCCTACGAGCAGTACTTC.